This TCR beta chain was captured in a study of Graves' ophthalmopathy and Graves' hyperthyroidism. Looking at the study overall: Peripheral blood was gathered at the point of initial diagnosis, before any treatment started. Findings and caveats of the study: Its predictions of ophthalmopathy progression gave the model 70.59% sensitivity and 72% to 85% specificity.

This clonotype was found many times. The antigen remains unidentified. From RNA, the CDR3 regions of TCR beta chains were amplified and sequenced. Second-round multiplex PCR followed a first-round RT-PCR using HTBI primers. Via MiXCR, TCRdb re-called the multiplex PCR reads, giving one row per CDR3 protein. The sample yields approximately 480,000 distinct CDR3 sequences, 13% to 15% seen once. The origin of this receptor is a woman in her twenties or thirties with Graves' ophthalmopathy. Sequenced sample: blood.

As DNA, the CDR3 is TGTGCCTGGAGTCGAGCGGGAAACGCGGGAAACATTCAGTACTTC. Amino acids: CAWSRAGNAGNIQYF. The chain carries TRBV30 and TRBJ2-4; TRBD2 matches 7 bases. The CDR3 is 15 amino acids. Germline V gives CDR1 GTSNPN, CDR2 SVGIG (reference sequence). J was trimmed by 6 bases and V by 2 bases; bases with no gene match: 10.